The 29 T cell receptor beta chains presented below share a single source sample, sequenced in a study of blood T cell repertoires in COVID-19. TCRdb keeps only in-frame clones here, not all; method: immunoSEQ multiplex PCR. This table holds under 200,000 clones, approximately 82% found once. Sequencing was done on a sample of PBMCs or T cells enriched from blood (not recorded which). These receptor sequences come from a woman aged 50 to 65 in a cohort exposed to, infected with or recovered from COVID-19 (not recorded which).

The chain combines TRBV10-1 with TRBJ1-1, with D possibly matching TRBD1 (5 bases). Germline assignment: CDR1 WNHNN and CDR2 SYGVQD (reference sequence). V lost 7 bases and J 0 bases, leaving 9 bases between the germline ends. The CDR3 runs 13 residues. The CDR3 nucleotides read TGCGCCAGCAAACAGGATCTGAACACTGAAGCTTTCTTT. It specifies CASKQDLNTEAFF.

Only one count was recorded for this clone. The CDR3, as DNA: TGTGCCAGCAGCCCGAAGCGGGAGGGCCGATATACGCAGTATTTT. The encoded protein is CASSPKREGRYTQYF. The chain recombines TRBV4-2 with TRBJ2-3, with 10 bases identical to TRBD2. The CDR3 loop spans 15 amino acids. Trimming at V came to 4 bases and at J to 7 bases, leaving 8 bases not matched to a gene. Germline assignment: CDR1 LGHNA and CDR2 YNFKEQ.

The table lists this clone with a count of one. CDR3 loop: CASSQNNEQGSGNTIYF. The CDR3 coding sequence is TGTGCCAGCAGCCAAAATAATGAACAGGGTTCTGGAAACACCATATATTTT. The chain employs TRBV4-2 and TRBJ1-3; D possibly corresponds to TRBD1 (6 bases). This CDR3 has 17 amino acids. The V end was cut by 2 bases, the J end by 1 base, with 15 bases between. Germline V gene lookup returns CDR1 LGHNA and CDR2 YNFKEQ.

This chain joins TRBV6-5 and TRBJ2-1; 7 bases map to TRBD2. Germline values: CDR1 MNHEY, CDR2 SVGAGI. The V gene end was trimmed by 5 bases and the J gene end by 4 bases; junction bases not matched to a gene: 8. This CDR3 contains 15 residues. In nucleotides, the CDR3 is TGTGCCAGCAGTAGGCTAGCGGAGCCATACAATGAGCAGTTCTTC. This translates into CASSRLAEPYNEQFF.

The V call is TRBV30, the J call TRBJ2-7, with TRBD1 matching over 8 bases. CDR3 length equals 12 residues. Germline CDR1 GTSNPN, CDR2 SVGIG (reference sequence). V dropped 8 bases and J dropped 1; count of bases not matched to a gene: 4. The CDR3: CAGDRKSYEQYF. The CDR3 DNA reads as TGTGCCGGGGACAGGAAATCCTACGAGCAGTACTTC.

The chain has TRBV28 and TRBJ1-1; 10 positions agree with TRBD1. This CDR3 comprises 16 residues. Germline CDR1 MDHEN, CDR2 SYDVKM. V trimming: 7 bases; J trimming: 1 base; junction bases outside the gene matches: 9. The CDR3 coding sequence is TGTGCCAGCACTTCAACGGACAGGGGGAAGAACACTGAAGCTTTCTTT. It translates to CASTSTDRGKNTEAFF. The variable domain in full, completed from reference TRBV28 and TRBJ1-1, reads DVKVTQSSRYLVKRTGEKVFLECVQDMDHENMFWYRQDPGLGLRLIYFSYDVKMKEKGDIPEGYSVSREKKERFSLILESASTNQTSMYLCASTSTDRGKNTEAFFGQGTRLTVV.

The sample holds a few counts of this clone. This chain uses TRBV10-2 with TRBJ1-2; D is possibly TRBD1 (6 bases). The CDR3 has 13 residues. V lost 2 bases and J 8 bases, leaving 12 bases between the germline ends. Germline CDR1 reads WSHSY; CDR2 reads SAAADI. CDR3 protein: CASSEEGVWGYTF. The CDR3 bases are TGCGCCAGCAGTGAGGAGGGGGTTTGGGGCTACACCTTC.

V and J are TRBV5-4 and TRBJ1-2, with D possibly being TRBD1 (5 bases). V was cut by 1 base and J by 2 bases, with 12 bases left in between. This CDR3 contains 15 residues. Germline CDR1 SGHNT, CDR2 YYREEE (reference sequence). CDR3 sequence: CASSLPQGLNYGYTF. CDR3 bases: TGTGCCAGCAGCTTGCCCCAGGGCCTCAACTATGGCTACACCTTC. The variable domain in full, completed from reference TRBV5-4 and TRBJ1-2, reads ETGVTQSPTHLIKTRGQQVTLRCSSQSGHNTVSWYQQALGQGPQFIFQYYREEENGRGNFPPRFSGLQFPNYSSELNVNALELDDSALYLCASSLPQGLNYGYTFGSGTRLTVV.

The J gene is TRBJ1-2, the V gene TRBV27; TRBD1 agrees at 7 bases. This CDR3 is 14 amino acids long. Germline V gene sequence: CDR1 MNHEY, CDR2 SMNVEV (reference sequence). The CDR3, as DNA: TGTACCACCAGGGGAACGACAGGGCAAAATGGCTACACCTTC. Translated, it gives CTTRGTTGQNGYTF.

The J gene is TRBJ2-7, the V gene TRBV10-2; 10 positions match TRBD1. The CDR3 has 14 residues. Looked up from germline, CDR1 is WSHSY and CDR2 is SAAADI. The junction had 4 bases not matched to a gene; V was cut back by 8 bases and J by 0 bases. The CDR3: CASGTGENSYEQYF. The CDR3 DNA reads as TGCGCCAGCGGGACAGGGGAAAACTCCTACGAGCAGTACTTC.

This clone was seen just once. The chain couples TRBV11-2 to TRBJ1-2; 8 bases line up with TRBD1. J lost 4 bases, V lost 6 bases, and 13 bases had no gene match. In germline, CDR1 is SGHAT, CDR2 FQNNGV. This CDR3 region has 16 residues. The CDR3 region has the DNA TGTGCCAGCAGTTCCGGCTTTTTCGACAGGGGCTATGGCTACACCTTC. This codes for CASSSGFFDRGYGYTF.

This clone showed up many times. CDR3 sequence: CAWSVGGGDTEAFF. Written as DNA, the CDR3 is TGTGCCTGGAGTGTAGGTGGAGGGGACACTGAAGCTTTCTTT. The rearrangement uses TRBV30 and TRBJ1-1; a possible D gene is TRBD1 (5 bases). V lost 0 bases and J lost 3, with 11 bases in between. The CDR3 has 14 amino acids. Germline assignment: CDR1 GTSNPN and CDR2 SVGIG (reference sequence).

The chain is built from TRBV18 and TRBJ1-2; maybe TRBD1 (6 bases). The CDR3 contains 13 residues. Germline V CDR1 and CDR2: KGHSH, LQKENI. With 8 bases removed from V and 0 bases from J, the gap between germline ends came to 10 bases. CDR3 in amino acids: CASRRGSNYGYTF. The CDR3 DNA is TGTGCCAGCCGCAGGGGTTCTAACTATGGCTACACCTTC.

The rearrangement joins TRBV5-1 to TRBJ2-7, with D perhaps matching TRBD2 (5 bases). Germline loops: CDR1 SGHRS, CDR2 YFSETQ. The CDR3 runs 14 residues. Trimming pared 0 bases from V and 2 bases from J, leaving 9 bases between. CDR3 nucleotides: TGCGCCAGCAGCTTGGGCAGCGGCCCCTACGAGCAGTACTTC. Amino acid sequence: CASSLGSGPYEQYF. Full variable domain (rest looked up from reference TRBV5-1 and TRBJ2-7): KAGVTQTPRYLIKTRGQQVTLSCSPISGHRSVSWYQQTPGQGLQFLFEYFSETQRNKGNFPGRFSGRQFSNSRSEMNVSTLELGDSALYLCASSLGSGPYEQYFGPGTRLTVT.

This clone has ten or more counts. This chain joins TRBV4-1 and TRBJ1-1; D remains ambiguous. V lost 6 bases to trimming and J lost 0 bases, with 11 bases between them. CDR1 MGHRA and CDR2 YSYEKL come from the germline V gene. There are 14 residues in the CDR3. CDR3 region: CASRGPTVNTEAFF. The CDR3 region has the DNA TGCGCCAGCAGGGGCCCAACAGTGAACACTGAAGCTTTCTTT.

The V gene is TRBV29-1, the J gene TRBJ2-2, with D maybe TRBD1 (5 bases). V was trimmed by 4 bases and J by 6 bases, leaving 15 bases between them. This CDR3 comprises 14 residues. Germline V CDR1 and CDR2: SQVTM, ANQGSEA. The CDR3 spells CSVVPDNVAGELFF. The CDR3 DNA is TGCAGCGTTGTCCCGGACAACGTCGCCGGGGAGCTGTTTTTT.

The rearrangement uses TRBV27 and TRBJ2-7, with D unclear. Germline values: CDR1 MNHEY, CDR2 SMNVEV (reference sequence). Deletions cut 6 bases from V and 3 bases from J, with 21 bases between. This CDR3 is 16 amino acids long. The CDR3 sequence is CASSSIMGQSLYEQYF. The CDR3 DNA is TGTGCCAGCAGCTCTATAATGGGCCAGTCCCTCTACGAGCAGTACTTC.

The V and J genes are TRBV9 and TRBJ2-7; a weak D match, TRBD1 (5 bases). Germline V CDR1 and CDR2: SGDLS, YYNGEE. The V and J ends lost 0 bases and 2 bases respectively, with 12 bases between them. The CDR3 is 15 amino acids. This CDR3 reads CASSVGWTPTYEQYF. CDR3 DNA sequence: TGTGCCAGCAGCGTAGGGTGGACACCGACCTACGAGCAGTACTTC.

The rearrangement uses TRBV3-1 (or the pseudogene TRBV3-2) and TRBJ2-7; TRBD1 is a possible D gene (5 bases). Germline lookup yields CDR1 LGHDT and CDR2 YNNKEL (reference sequence). The CDR3 spans 14 residues. Trimming removed 3 bases from V and 6 bases from J, with 15 bases in between. The CDR3, as DNA: TGTGCCAGCAGCCATCTGCAGGGCAGGGTCGAGCAGTACTTC. Its protein product is CASSHLQGRVEQYF.

This chain uses TRBV3-1 (or the pseudogene TRBV3-2) with TRBJ1-1; D perhaps matches TRBD1 (6 bases). This CDR3 region has 12 residues. Germline-derived CDR1 and CDR2 are LGHDT and YNNKEL (reference sequence). The germline V and J ends were trimmed by 5 bases and 8 bases, with 12 bases remaining between them. The CDR3 bases are TGTGCCAGCAGCTCCACCGGGACAGAAGCTTTCTTT. Protein product: CASSSTGTEAFF.

In its sample, this clone was seen a few times. The chain joins TRBV5-4 to TRBJ2-6; weak D call: TRBD1 (6 bases). Trimming took off 0 bases at V and 12 bases at J, with 25 bases between the two ends. Germline-derived CDR1 and CDR2 are SGHNT and YYREEE (reference sequence). This CDR3 is built from 18 residues. The CDR3 DNA sequence: TGTGCCAGCAGCTTGGGTGGGGGCTCTCTGTCTCTGGGTCGCGTCCTGACTTTC. As protein: CASSLGGGSLSLGRVLTF. Variable domain in full (rest from reference TRBV5-4 and TRBJ2-6): ETGVTQSPTHLIKTRGQQVTLRCSSQSGHNTVSWYQQALGQGPQFIFQYYREEENGRGNFPPRFSGLQFPNYSSELNVNALELDDSALYLCASSLGGGSLSLGRVLTFGAGSRLTVL.

V usage is TRBV4-3 and J usage is TRBJ2-1; 9 bases map to TRBD1. The germline V gene has CDR1 LGHNA and CDR2 YSLEER. The CDR3 length is 15 residues. The trim removed 1 base at V and 9 bases at J, leaving 7 bases unmatched. CDR3 nucleotides: TGCGCCAGCAGCCAAGGGGGGACAGGGTCTGGTGAGCAGTTCTTC. It is translated as CASSQGGTGSGEQFF.

This clone was counted only a few times. The chain employs TRBV6-5 and TRBJ1-5; TRBD1 matches 7 bases. Germline CDR1 and CDR2: MNHEY and SVGAGI. Trimming at V came to 8 bases and at J to 3 bases, leaving 7 bases not matched to a gene. The CDR3 length is 14 residues. DNA for the CDR3: TGTGCCAGCCAAGGCCAGGGGGTCAATCAGCCCCAGCATTTT. The encoded protein is CASQGQGVNQPQHF.

The sample holds one count of this clone. The V and J genes are TRBV7-2 and TRBJ1-2; 8 positions match TRBD1. Germline V lookup: CDR1 SGHTA, CDR2 FQGNSA. The CDR3 consists of 15 residues. With V trimmed by 5 bases and J by 4 bases, 9 bases remained unmatched. In DNA form, the CDR3 reads TGTGCCAGCAGCCTCGGACAGGGACTGGCCTATGGCTACACCTTC. It specifies CASSLGQGLAYGYTF.

The chain is built from TRBV7-9 and TRBJ1-2, with 9 positions matching TRBD1. Germline-derived CDR1 and CDR2 are SEHNR and FQNEAQ (reference sequence). V lost 5 bases to trimming and J lost 7 bases; unmatched junction nucleotides: 14. The CDR3 length is 16 residues. CDR3 nucleotides: TGTGCCAGCAGCACGGGACAGGGCGGTTTTTTCCGTGGCTACACCTTC. This codes for CASSTGQGGFFRGYTF.

The V gene is TRBV18, the J gene TRBJ2-1, with 7 bases that match TRBD1. The junction had 5 bases not matched to a gene; V was cut back by 2 bases and J by 7 bases. Germline V gene sequence: CDR1 KGHSH, CDR2 LQKENI. There are 14 residues in the CDR3. This CDR3 is CASSPIDRVNEQFF. The DNA for the CDR3 is TGTGCCAGCTCACCAATAGACAGGGTGAATGAGCAGTTCTTC.

With respect to this clone: The limits of the CDR3 on the DNA are not certain, so only TCRdb's listed CDR3 is given. The chain links TRBV21-1 to TRBJ2-1; TRBD2, the table's D call, was not compared with the DNA. TRBV21-1 is given as a pseudogene. The CDR3 is 16 residues long, ends included. Here the CDR3 reads CASSKVGGGAYNEQFF.

In this sample, this clone turned up a few times. The chain has TRBV7-9 and TRBJ1-1, with 8 bases that match TRBD1. The CDR3 runs to 14 residues. Germline lookup yields CDR1 SEHNR and CDR2 FQNEAQ (reference sequence). Trimming removed 4 bases from V and 5 bases from J; junction bases left unmatched: 6. CDR3 protein: CASSSQGERTEAFF. The CDR3 DNA sequence: TGTGCCAGCAGCTCACAGGGGGAAAGGACTGAAGCTTTCTTT.

A single count supports this clone. The chain links TRBV27 to TRBJ2-1, with TRBD2 as a possible D gene (6 bases). The V gene lost 2 bases and the J gene lost 0 bases, with 14 bases spanning the gap. There are 17 residues in the CDR3. Per germline, CDR1 MNHEY and CDR2 SMNVEV (reference sequence). This CDR3 reads CASSLTIAVTSYNEQFF. The CDR3 region has the DNA TGTGCCAGCAGTTTAACAATAGCGGTTACCTCCTACAATGAGCAGTTCTTC.